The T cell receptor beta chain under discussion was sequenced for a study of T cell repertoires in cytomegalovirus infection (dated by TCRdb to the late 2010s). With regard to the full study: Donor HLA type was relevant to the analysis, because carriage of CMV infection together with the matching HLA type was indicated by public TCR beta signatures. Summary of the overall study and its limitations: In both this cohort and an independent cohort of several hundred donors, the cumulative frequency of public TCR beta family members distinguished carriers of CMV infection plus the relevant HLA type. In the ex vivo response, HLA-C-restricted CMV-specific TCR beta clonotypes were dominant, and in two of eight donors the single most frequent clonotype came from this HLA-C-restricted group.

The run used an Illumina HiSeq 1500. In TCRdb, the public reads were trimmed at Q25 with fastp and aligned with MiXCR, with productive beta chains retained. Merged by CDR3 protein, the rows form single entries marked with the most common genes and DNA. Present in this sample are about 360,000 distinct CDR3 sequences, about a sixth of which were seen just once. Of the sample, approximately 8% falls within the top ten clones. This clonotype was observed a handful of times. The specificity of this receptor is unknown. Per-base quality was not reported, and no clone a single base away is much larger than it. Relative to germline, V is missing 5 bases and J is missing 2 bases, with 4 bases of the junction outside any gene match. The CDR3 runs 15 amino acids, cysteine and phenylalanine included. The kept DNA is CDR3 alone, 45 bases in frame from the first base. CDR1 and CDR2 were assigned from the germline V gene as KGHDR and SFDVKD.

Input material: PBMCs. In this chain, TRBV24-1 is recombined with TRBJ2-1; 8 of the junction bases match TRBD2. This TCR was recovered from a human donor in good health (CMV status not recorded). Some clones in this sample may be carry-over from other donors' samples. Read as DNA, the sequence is TGTGCCACCAGTGGGTACGGGGGGGCCTACAATGAGCAGTTCTTC. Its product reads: CATSGYGGAYNEQFF.